This is a list of T cell receptor beta chains from one sample in a study of control samples from healthy donors and cancer patients. Profiling relied on immunoSEQ multiplex PCR, and the TCRdb table lists in-frame clones only, not all of them. The sample contains just over 30,000 clones, approximately 94% of which appear only once. Source material: blood. The receptors were gathered from a man aged 55 to 69 in good health. Each CDR3 is given with its conserved first and last residue. The D gene is left open where the match is weak. Rows may omit the clone size; those that give it use once, few, many or a size class.

size	J	D	V	DNA	CDR3
few	TRBJ1-2	.	TRBV9	TGTGCCAGCAGCGTTTCTCCCGGACAAGCTAACTATGGCTACACCTTC	CASSVSPGQANYGYTF
.	TRBJ2-7	TRBD2	TRBV18	TGTGCCAGCTCACAAATAAGCGGGAGCTCCTACGAGCAGTACTTC	CASSQISGSSYEQYF
.	TRBJ2-5	TRBD2	TRBV9	TGTGCCAGCAGCGGTAGCGGGGGGGCAGGGGAGACCCAGTACTTC	CASSGSGGAGETQYF
.	TRBJ1-3	.	TRBV6-6	TGTGCCAGCAGTGTGGGAAACACCATATATTTT	CASSVGNTIYF
.	TRBJ1-3	TRBD1	TRBV19	TGTGCCAGTAGGACAGGGAACTCTGGAAACACCATATATTTT	CASRTGNSGNTIYF
.	TRBJ1-5	TRBD1	TRBV4-1	TGCGCCAGCAGCCAAGCGGGACAGGGCAATCAGCCCCAGCATTTT	CASSQAGQGNQPQHF
.	TRBJ2-2	.	TRBV27	TGTGCCAGCAGGAATAGTGCGACCGGGGAGCTGTTTTTT	CASRNSATGELFF
few	TRBJ2-7	TRBD2	TRBV10-3	TGTGCCATCAGTGAGTCTGAGGCTAGCGGGGGCTACGAGCAGTACTTC	CAISESEASGGYEQYF
.	TRBJ2-1	.	TRBV6-5	TGTGCCAGCAGTTACTCTGATAGGGTCAGCAATGAGCAGTTCTTC	CASSYSDRVSNEQFF
once	TRBJ2-1	.	TRBV11-3	TGTGCCAGCAGCCCAACGGACGGCCACAATGAGCAGTTCTTC	CASSPTDGHNEQFF
.	TRBJ1-1	.	TRBV5-1	TGCGCCAGCAGGGTCGGGGAGAACACTGAAGCTTTCTTT	CASRVGENTEAFF
.	TRBJ1-5	.	TRBV5-1	TGCGCCAGCAGCTTGCCAGGGTCCGGGGGTCAGCCCCAGCATTTT	CASSLPGSGGQPQHF
.	TRBJ1-1	.	TRBV3-1/TRBV3-2	TGTGCCAGCAGCCAACGGGATGTGAACACTGAAGCTTTCTTT	CASSQRDVNTEAFF
.	TRBJ1-2	.	TRBV28	TGTGCCAGCAGTTTAGGGCAGAACTATGGCTACACCTTC	CASSLGQNYGYTF
.	TRBJ2-3	TRBD2	TRBV4-3	TGCGCCAGCAGCCAAGATCGGGTAGCGGGGTCTGATACGCAGTATTTT	CASSQDRVAGSDTQYF
.	TRBJ2-1	.	TRBV3-1/TRBV3-2	TGTGCCAGCAGCCGGCAGGGTGGGAATGAGCAGTTCTTC	CASSRQGGNEQFF
.	TRBJ1-4	.	TRBV19	TGTGCCAGTAGTACCGGATGGAATGAAAAACTGTTTTTT	CASSTGWNEKLFF
.	TRBJ2-1	TRBD1	TRBV5-6	TGTGCCAGCAGCTTGGAGACAGGGTCCTACAATGAGCAGTTCTTC	CASSLETGSYNEQFF
.	TRBJ1-4	.	TRBV11-2	TGTGCCAGCAGCTTAAATCCGACCGGGGGCCAGGAAAAACTGTTTTTT	CASSLNPTGGQEKLFF
.	TRBJ2-3	TRBD2	TRBV9	TGTGCCAGCAGCGTTTCTACAAAGGCTTGGGGAGCGGGGGGCAGAAATACGCAGTATTTT	CASSVSTKAWGAGGRNTQYF
.	TRBJ2-2	.	TRBV7-2	TGTGCCAGCAGAAGGGACTTTATCACCGGGGAGCTGTTTTTT	CASRRDFITGELFF
.	TRBJ2-1	TRBD2	TRBV9	TGTGCCAGCAGCGTAGGAAATAGCGGGGGTCGGAATGAGCAGTTCTTC	CASSVGNSGGRNEQFF
once	TRBJ2-1	.	TRBV18	TGTGCCAGCTCACCGCCTAACTCGAGGGTGGGCAGGGGGGCCACCAATGAGCAGTTCTTC	CASSPPNSRVGRGATNEQFF
.	TRBJ2-2	.	TRBV7-9	TGTGCCAGCAGCTTCCAGGGGCCGAACACCGGGGAGCTGTTTTTT	CASSFQGPNTGELFF
.	TRBJ1-5	TRBD1	TRBV11-2	TGTGCCAGCAGCGGGGACAGCTATCAGCCCCAGCATTTT	CASSGDSYQPQHF
.	TRBJ2-7	.	TRBV6-5	TGTGCCAGCAGTTACTCTCAGGGGAGCTCCTACGAGCAGTACTTC	CASSYSQGSSYEQYF
.	TRBJ2-7	.	TRBV10-3	TGTGCCATCAGTGTCGGGGCCCAGGGAAGGGGGAACGAGCAGTACTTC	CAISVGAQGRGNEQYF
.	TRBJ2-5	.	TRBV4-1	TGCGCCAGCAGCCAAGATAGGGGTTTGGTCAACTTAGCAGAGACCCAGTACTTC	CASSQDRGLVNLAETQYF
.	TRBJ2-1	.	TRBV10-2	TGCGCCAGCAGTCCTCAGGGGTATGAGCAGTTCTTC	CASSPQGYEQFF
.	TRBJ1-6	.	TRBV15	TGTGCCACCAGCAGAGACGGAAAGAATTCACCCCTCCACTTT	CATSRDGKNSPLHF
.	TRBJ2-1	.	TRBV7-9	TGTGCCAGCAGCTTAGGGTCCCTGGGGAGCAATGAGCAGTTCTTC	CASSLGSLGSNEQFF